The clone carrying this TCR beta chain was detected a few times. The antigen is undetermined. RNA transcripts were the source from which TCR beta CDR3 regions were amplified. The workflow started with a first-round RT-PCR run with HTBI primers and then moved on to a second-round multiplex PCR. TCRdb passed the multiplex PCR reads through MiXCR, listing each CDR3 protein once. Among 260,000 or so distinct CDR3 sequences listed, approximately 42% were seen once. This specimen comes from a study of Graves' ophthalmopathy and Graves' hyperthyroidism. Findings of the study overall: The model predicted ophthalmopathy progression with around 69% sensitivity and 72% to 85% specificity.

V shed 6 bases and J 2 bases; nucleotides not matched to a gene: 5. Germline V gene data show CDR1 as DFQATT and CDR2 as SNEGSKA (reference sequence). The CDR3 runs to 14 residues. The sequence came from an adult man with Graves' ophthalmopathy. Sequenced input: peripheral blood. The chain has TRBV20-1 and TRBJ1-5, with 9 bases matching TRBD1. As DNA, the CDR3 is TGCAGTGCCCTGGACAGGGGTGGCAATCAGCCCCAGCATTTT. As protein: CSALDRGGNQPQHF.